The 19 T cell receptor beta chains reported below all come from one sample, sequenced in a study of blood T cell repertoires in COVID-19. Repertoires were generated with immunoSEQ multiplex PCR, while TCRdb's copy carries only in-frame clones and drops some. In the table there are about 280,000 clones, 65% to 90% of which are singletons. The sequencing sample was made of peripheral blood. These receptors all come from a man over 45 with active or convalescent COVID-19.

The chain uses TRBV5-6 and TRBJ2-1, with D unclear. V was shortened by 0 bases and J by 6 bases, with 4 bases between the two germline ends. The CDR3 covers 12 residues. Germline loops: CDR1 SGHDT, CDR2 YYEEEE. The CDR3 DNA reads TGTGCCAGCAGCTTGGCCGTCAATGAGCAGTTCTTC. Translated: CASSLAVNEQFF. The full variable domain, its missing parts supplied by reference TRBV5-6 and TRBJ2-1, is DAGVTQSPTHLIKTRGQQVTLRCSPKSGHDTVSWYQQALGQGPQFIFQYYEEEERQRGNFPDRFSGHQFPNYSSELNVNALLLGDSALYLCASSLAVNEQFFGPGTRLTVL.

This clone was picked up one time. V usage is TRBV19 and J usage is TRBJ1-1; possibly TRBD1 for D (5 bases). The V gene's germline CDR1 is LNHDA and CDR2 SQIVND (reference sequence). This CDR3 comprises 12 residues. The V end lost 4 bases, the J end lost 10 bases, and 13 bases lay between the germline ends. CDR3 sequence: CASSTGLGVAFF. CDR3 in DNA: TGTGCCAGTAGTACAGGGTTGGGTGTAGCTTTCTTT.

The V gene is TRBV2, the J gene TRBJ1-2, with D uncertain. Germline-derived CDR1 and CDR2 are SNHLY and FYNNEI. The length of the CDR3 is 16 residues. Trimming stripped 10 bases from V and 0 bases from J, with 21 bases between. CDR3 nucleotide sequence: TGTGCCACCTCCGGCGGAAATGGAGCTTCTAACTATGGCTACACCTTC. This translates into CATSGGNGASNYGYTF.

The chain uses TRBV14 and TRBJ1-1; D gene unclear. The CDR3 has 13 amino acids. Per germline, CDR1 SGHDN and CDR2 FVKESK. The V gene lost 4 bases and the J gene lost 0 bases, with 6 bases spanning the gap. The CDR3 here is CASSPHMNTEAFF. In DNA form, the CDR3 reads TGTGCCAGCAGCCCTCACATGAACACTGAAGCTTTCTTT.

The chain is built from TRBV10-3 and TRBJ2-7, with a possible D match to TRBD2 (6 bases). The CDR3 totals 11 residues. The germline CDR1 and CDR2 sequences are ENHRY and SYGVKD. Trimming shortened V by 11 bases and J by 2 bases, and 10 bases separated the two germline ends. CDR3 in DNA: TGTGCCGCCGGAGGGACCTACGAGCAGTACTTC. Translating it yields CAAGGTYEQYF.

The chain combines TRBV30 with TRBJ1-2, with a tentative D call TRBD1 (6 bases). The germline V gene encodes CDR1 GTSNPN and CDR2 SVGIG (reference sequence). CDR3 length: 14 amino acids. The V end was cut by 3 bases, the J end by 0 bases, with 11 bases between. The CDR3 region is CAWRGAGTNYGYTF. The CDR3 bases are TGTGCCTGGAGGGGGGCCGGTACTAACTATGGCTACACCTTC.

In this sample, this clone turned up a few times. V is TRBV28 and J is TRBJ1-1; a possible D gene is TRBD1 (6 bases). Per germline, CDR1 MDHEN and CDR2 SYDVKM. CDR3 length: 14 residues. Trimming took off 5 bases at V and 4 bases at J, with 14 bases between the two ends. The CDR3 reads CASSGGAGITEAFF. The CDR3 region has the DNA TGTGCCAGCAGTGGGGGGGCAGGGATCACTGAAGCTTTCTTT. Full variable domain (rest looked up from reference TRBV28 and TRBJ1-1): DVKVTQSSRYLVKRTGEKVFLECVQDMDHENMFWYRQDPGLGLRLIYFSYDVKMKEKGDIPEGYSVSREKKERFSLILESASTNQTSMYLCASSGGAGITEAFFGQGTRLTVV.

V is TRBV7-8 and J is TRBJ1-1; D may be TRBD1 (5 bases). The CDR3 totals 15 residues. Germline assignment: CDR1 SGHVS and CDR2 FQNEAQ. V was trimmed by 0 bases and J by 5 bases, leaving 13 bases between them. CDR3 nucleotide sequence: TGTGCCAGCAGCTTAGCGTCCAGGGATAGGACTGAAGCTTTCTTT. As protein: CASSLASRDRTEAFF.

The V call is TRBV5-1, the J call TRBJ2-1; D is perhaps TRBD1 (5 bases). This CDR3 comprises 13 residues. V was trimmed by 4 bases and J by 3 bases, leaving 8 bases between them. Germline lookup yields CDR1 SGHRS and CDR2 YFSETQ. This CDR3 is CASSIDSYNEQFF. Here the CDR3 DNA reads TGCGCCAGCAGCATCGACAGCTACAATGAGCAGTTCTTC.

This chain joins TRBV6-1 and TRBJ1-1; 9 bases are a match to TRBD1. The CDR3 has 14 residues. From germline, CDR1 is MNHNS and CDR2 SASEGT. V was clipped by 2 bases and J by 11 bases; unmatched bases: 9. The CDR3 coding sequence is TGTGCCAGCAGTGAAAATCGGAGACAGGGGGGGGCTTTCTTT. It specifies CASSENRRQGGAFF.

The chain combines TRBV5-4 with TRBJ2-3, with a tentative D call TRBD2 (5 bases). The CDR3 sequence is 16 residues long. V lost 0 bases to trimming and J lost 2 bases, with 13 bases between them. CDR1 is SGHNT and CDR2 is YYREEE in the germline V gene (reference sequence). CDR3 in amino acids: CASSLGFSGSTDTQYF. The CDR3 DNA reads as TGTGCCAGCAGCTTGGGGTTCAGCGGATCCACAGATACGCAGTATTTT.

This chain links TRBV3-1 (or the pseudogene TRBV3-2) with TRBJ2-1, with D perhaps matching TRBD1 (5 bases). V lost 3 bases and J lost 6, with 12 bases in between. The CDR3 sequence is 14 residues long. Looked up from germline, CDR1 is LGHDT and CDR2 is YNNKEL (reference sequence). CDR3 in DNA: TGTGCCAGCAGCCACGGACATGGCGTCAATGAGCAGTTCTTC. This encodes CASSHGHGVNEQFF.

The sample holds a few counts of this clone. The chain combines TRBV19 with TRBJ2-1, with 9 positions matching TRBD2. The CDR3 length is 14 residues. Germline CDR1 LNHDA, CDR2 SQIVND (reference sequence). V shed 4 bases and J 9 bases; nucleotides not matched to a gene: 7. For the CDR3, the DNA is TGTGCCAGTAGTACTAGCGGGACCCTTGGTGAGCAGTTCTTC. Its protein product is CASSTSGTLGEQFF.

This CDR3 reads CASSLAVYEQYF. The CDR3 DNA sequence: TGTGCCAGCAGCCTAGCCGTCTACGAGCAGTACTTC. This sequence joins TRBV2 and TRBJ2-7, with D possibly TRBD2 on 5 matching bases. There are 12 residues in the CDR3. Germline CDR1 is SNHLY and CDR2 is FYNNEI. V dropped 6 bases and J dropped 3 bases, with 9 bases sitting between them. Together with reference TRBV2 and TRBJ2-7, the CDR3 gives the full variable domain: EPEVTQTPSHQVTQMGQEVILRCVPISNHLYFYWYRQILGQKVEFLVSFYNNEISEKSEIFDDQFSVERPDGSNFTLKIRSTKLEDSAMYFCASSLAVYEQYFGPGTRLTVT.

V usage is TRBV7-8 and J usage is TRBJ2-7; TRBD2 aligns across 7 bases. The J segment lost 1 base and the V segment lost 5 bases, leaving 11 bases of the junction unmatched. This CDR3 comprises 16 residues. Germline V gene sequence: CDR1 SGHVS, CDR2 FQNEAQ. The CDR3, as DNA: TGTGCCAGCAGCCCCCCTCTGCGGGAGTCGTCCTACGAGCAGTACTTC. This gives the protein CASSPPLRESSYEQYF.

Here the CDR3 reads CASSSQGAEQYF. Here the CDR3 DNA reads TGTGCCAGCAGCTCACAGGGGGCCGAGCAGTACTTC. The chain combines TRBV5-8 with TRBJ2-7; 9 nucleotides agree with TRBD1. V trimming: 3 bases; J trimming: 6 bases; junction bases outside the gene matches: 1. The CDR3 has 12 amino acids. The V gene's germline CDR1 is SGHTS and CDR2 YDEGEE.

Here the CDR3 reads CASSSPTGDYGYTF. The DNA of the CDR3 is TGTGCCAGCAGCTCCCCGACAGGGGATTATGGCTACACCTTC. The chain combines TRBV5-6 with TRBJ1-2; TRBD1 aligns across 8 bases. Germline V gene lookup returns CDR1 SGHDT and CDR2 YYEEEE. The CDR3 spans 14 residues. V was pared by 3 bases and J by 5 bases, with 6 bases of the junction left unmatched.

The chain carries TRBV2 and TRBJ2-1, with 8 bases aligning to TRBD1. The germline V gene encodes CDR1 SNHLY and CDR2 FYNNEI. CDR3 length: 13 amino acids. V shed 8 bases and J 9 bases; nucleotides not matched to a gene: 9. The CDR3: CASSQGAKVEQFF. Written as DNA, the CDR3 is TGTGCCAGCTCTCAGGGGGCTAAGGTTGAGCAGTTCTTC.

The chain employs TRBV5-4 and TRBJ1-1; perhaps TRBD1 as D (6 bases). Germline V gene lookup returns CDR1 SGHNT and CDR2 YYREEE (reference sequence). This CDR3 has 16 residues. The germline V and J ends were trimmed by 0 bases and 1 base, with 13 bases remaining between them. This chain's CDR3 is CASSLGRRGANTEAFF. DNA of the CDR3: TGTGCCAGCAGCTTGGGTAGGCGGGGGGCGAACACTGAAGCTTTCTTT.